The 18 T cell receptor beta chains below were found in one sample sequenced in a study of shared clonotypes between healthy human individuals. Produced via immunoSEQ multiplex PCR; TCRdb's table is partial and in-frame only. The sample carries 2 million or so clones, 95% recorded once. The sequenced sample was naive CD4+ T cells sorted from blood. Subset indicated: CD45RA+ positively selected. These receptors originate from a man between 18 and 35 years old in good health.

A word on this clone: The germline gene is not matched at one end of the junction; a read error may be the cause. The gene calls are TRBV7-7 and TRBJ2-2; D gene ambiguous. CDR3 size: 16 residues. Germline V CDR1 and CDR2: SSHAT, FNYEAQ (reference sequence). CDR3 loop: CASSPSSTANTGELFF. The CDR3 DNA is TGTGCTAGCAGTCCCTCATCCACCGCGAACACCGGGGAGCTGTTTTTT.

The J gene is TRBJ2-2, the V gene TRBV15; D may be TRBD1 (5 bases). V lost 1 base, J lost 0 bases, and 9 bases lay in between. CDR3 length equals 16 residues. Germline CDR1 is LNHNV and CDR2 is YYDKDF (reference sequence). This CDR3 reads CATSRGAQANTGELFF. The CDR3 DNA follows: TGTGCCACCAGCAGAGGGGCACAGGCGAACACCGGGGAGCTGTTTTTT.

The rearrangement uses TRBV2 and TRBJ1-3; TRBD1 is a possible D gene (6 bases). Between the trimmed V and J ends, which lost 1 base and 3 bases, there was a span of 10 bases. This CDR3 contains 15 residues. Germline CDR1 is SNHLY and CDR2 is FYNNEI. The CDR3 DNA sequence: TGTGCCAGCAGTGAAGAGGGGGTTGGTGGAAACACCATATATTTT. Its protein product is CASSEEGVGGNTIYF.

The rearrangement links TRBV7-2 to TRBJ1-2, with D unclear. V shed 0 bases and J shed 3 bases, with 8 bases lying between them. The germline CDR1 and CDR2 sequences are SGHTA and FQGNSA. This CDR3 has 14 residues. CDR3 DNA sequence: TGTGCCAGCAGCTTAGCGTACGGGGACTATGGCTACACCTTC. Amino acid sequence: CASSLAYGDYGYTF.

The gene calls are TRBV7-9 and TRBJ1-2, with TRBD1 identical over 12 bases. This CDR3 contains 15 residues. CDR1 and CDR2 (germline): SEHNR, FQNEAQ (reference sequence). After removal of 5 bases from V and 4 bases from J, the junction contained 5 bases not matched to a gene. The CDR3 nucleotides are TGTGCCAGCAGCCAGGGACAGGGGGCTACCTATGGCTACACCTTC. As protein: CASSQGQGATYGYTF. The complete variable domain, with remaining parts taken from reference TRBV7-9 and TRBJ1-2, reads DTGVSQNPRHKITKRGQNVTFRCDPISEHNRLYWYRQTLGQGPEFLTYFQNEAQLEKSRLLSDRFSAERPKGSFSTLEIQRTEQGDSAMYLCASSQGQGATYGYTFGSGTRLTVV.

This clone was recorded once. This chain uses TRBV5-1 with TRBJ2-1; weak D call: TRBD1 (6 bases). V lost 4 bases, J lost 5 bases, and 10 bases lay in between. The CDR3 loop spans 13 amino acids. Germline loops: CDR1 SGHRS, CDR2 YFSETQ. Written as DNA, the CDR3 is TGCGCCAGCAGCCCGGACAGACACAATGAGCAGTTCTTC. Protein product: CASSPDRHNEQFF.

This rearrangement joins TRBV23-1 to TRBJ2-5; D ambiguous. TRBV23-1 is annotated as an ORF whose role is uncertain. The CDR3 consists of 14 residues. Between the trimmed V and J ends, which lost 3 bases and 5 bases, there was a span of 13 bases. Here the CDR3 DNA reads TGCGCCAGCAGTCAGGCCCTTCAGGCCGAGACCCAGTACTTC. It translates to CASSQALQAETQYF.

V and J are TRBV25-1 and TRBJ1-6; 11 bases agree with TRBD1. The V gene's germline CDR1 is MGHDK and CDR2 SYGVNS. The CDR3 runs 13 residues. J gave up 10 bases and V 8 bases, and 4 bases lay outside the gene matches. CDR3: CASQGQGASPLHF. For the CDR3, the DNA is TGTGCCAGCCAAGGACAGGGGGCGTCACCCCTCCACTTT.

CDR3 DNA sequence: TGTGCCAGCAGCCGGACAGGGAACATCCAAGAGACCCAGTACTTC. This codes for CASSRTGNIQETQYF. This sequence joins TRBV11-3 and TRBJ2-5, with 8 bases that match TRBD1. Germline-derived CDR1 and CDR2 are SGHNT and YENEEA. V dropped 5 bases and J dropped 1; count of bases not matched to a gene: 6. The CDR3 is 15 residues long. Supplemented by reference TRBV11-3 and TRBJ2-5, the full variable domain reads EAGVVQSPRYKIIEKKQPVAFWCNPISGHNTLYWYLQNLGQGPELLIRYENEEAVDDSQLPKDRFSAERLKGVDSTLKIQPAELGDSAVYLCASSRTGNIQETQYFGPGTRLLVL.

The chain is built from TRBV15 and TRBJ2-5; 9 nucleotides match TRBD1. Germline assignment: CDR1 LNHNV and CDR2 YYDKDF (reference sequence). The V gene end was trimmed by 1 base and the J gene end by 5 bases; junction bases not matched to a gene: 5. The CDR3 spans 15 residues. The CDR3 spells CATSRGTGAGETQYF. CDR3 DNA: TGTGCCACCAGCAGAGGGACAGGGGCGGGGGAGACCCAGTACTTC.

This sequence joins TRBV5-1 and TRBJ2-1; 7 nucleotides agree with TRBD1. V shed 0 bases, J shed 8 bases, and the junction held 8 bases outside the gene matches. The CDR3 consists of 15 residues. Germline V gives CDR1 SGHRS, CDR2 YFSETQ. The CDR3 region has the DNA TGCGCCAGCAGCTTGGAAGCAGGGGGTGGTGATGAGCAGTTCTTC. Encoded protein: CASSLEAGGGDEQFF.

V usage is TRBV11-2 and J usage is TRBJ2-5, with D possibly TRBD2 on 6 matching bases. V was pared by 5 bases and J by 5 bases, with 12 bases between. This CDR3 comprises 13 residues. Germline CDR1 is SGHAT and CDR2 is FQNNGV. In nucleotides, the CDR3 is TGTGCCAGCAGCCATGGAGGGCGCGAGACCCAGTACTTC. Amino acid sequence: CASSHGGRETQYF.

Remarks on this clone: Other DNA sequences in the sample encode the same CDR3. This rearrangement joins TRBV7-2 to TRBJ2-7, with a weak D call TRBD2 (5 bases). V dropped 2 bases and J dropped 1 base, with 9 bases sitting between them. The germline V gene encodes CDR1 SGHTA and CDR2 FQGNSA. CDR3 size: 14 residues. CDR3 coding DNA: TGTGCCAGCAGCTTACTTCGGGGTTCCTACGAGCAGTACTTC. This encodes CASSLLRGSYEQYF.

The sample holds one count of this clone. This chain connects TRBV10-3 to TRBJ2-7, with 8 positions matching TRBD1. The germline V gene has CDR1 ENHRY and CDR2 SYGVKD. This CDR3 comprises 14 residues. V shed 4 bases and J 3 bases; nucleotides not matched to a gene: 5. In DNA, the CDR3 is TGTGCCATCAGTGCCGGGACAGGCGTCTACGAGCAGTACTTC. Translation gives CAISAGTGVYEQYF.

The rearrangement joins TRBV5-6 to TRBJ1-4; D unclear. Trimming shortened V by 3 bases and J by 13 bases, and 13 bases separated the two germline ends. CDR3 size: 12 residues. The germline V gene encodes CDR1 SGHDT and CDR2 YYEEEE. The CDR3 DNA reads TGTGCCAGCAGCTCGGGAGGGCTCCGACTGTTTTTT. Translated, it gives CASSSGGLRLFF.

The gene calls are TRBV5-6 and TRBJ2-5, with unresolved D. This CDR3 comprises 15 residues. From germline, CDR1 is SGHDT and CDR2 YYEEEE. V gave up 1 base and J gave up 0 bases, with 10 bases separating them. The CDR3 loop is CASSLSQTYQETQYF. CDR3 coding DNA: TGTGCCAGCAGCTTGTCGCAGACGTACCAAGAGACCCAGTACTTC. The full variable domain, with the rest looked up from reference TRBV5-6 and TRBJ2-5, is DAGVTQSPTHLIKTRGQQVTLRCSPKSGHDTVSWYQQALGQGPQFIFQYYEEEERQRGNFPDRFSGHQFPNYSSELNVNALLLGDSALYLCASSLSQTYQETQYFGPGTRLLVL.

Concerning this clone: Other DNA sequences in the sample encode the same CDR3. V gene TRBV9 combines with J gene TRBJ2-5, with D possibly TRBD1 on 6 matching bases. CDR1 is SGDLS, CDR2 YYNGEE, per germline. CDR3 length: 13 residues. Trimming removed 0 bases at V and 4 bases at J, with 7 bases between. The CDR3 loop reads CASSVDRAETQYF. CDR3 in DNA: TGTGCCAGCAGCGTAGACAGGGCAGAGACCCAGTACTTC.

This clone was detected a few times. This rearrangement joins TRBV19 to TRBJ2-2; 12 positions agree with TRBD1. J lost 4 bases, V lost 10 bases, and 7 bases had no gene match. Germline CDR1 LNHDA, CDR2 SQIVND (reference sequence). The CDR3 is made up of 15 amino acids. The CDR3, as DNA: TGTGCCACTATGGGGACAGGGGGCAGCACCGGGGAGCTGTTTTTT. This sequence encodes CATMGTGGSTGELFF.